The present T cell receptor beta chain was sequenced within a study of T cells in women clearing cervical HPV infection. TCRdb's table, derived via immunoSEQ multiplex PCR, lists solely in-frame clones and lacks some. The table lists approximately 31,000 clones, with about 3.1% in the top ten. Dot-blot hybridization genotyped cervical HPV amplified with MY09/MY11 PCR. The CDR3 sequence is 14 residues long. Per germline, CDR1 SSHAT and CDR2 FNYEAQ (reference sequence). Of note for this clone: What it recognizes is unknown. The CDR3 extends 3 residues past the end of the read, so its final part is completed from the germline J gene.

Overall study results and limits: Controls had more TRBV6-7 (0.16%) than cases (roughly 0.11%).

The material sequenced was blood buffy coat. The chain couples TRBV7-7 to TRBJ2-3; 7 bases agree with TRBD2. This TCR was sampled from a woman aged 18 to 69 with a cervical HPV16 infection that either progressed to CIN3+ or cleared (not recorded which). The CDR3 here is CASSSVREGETQYF. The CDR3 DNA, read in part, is TGTGCCAGCAGCTCAGTCAGGGAGGGAGAGACG. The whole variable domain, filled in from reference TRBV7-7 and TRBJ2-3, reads GAGVSQSPRYKVTKRGQDVTLRCDPISSHATLYWYQQALGQGPEFLTYFNYEAQPDKSGLPSDRFSAERPEGSISTLTIQRTEQRDSAMYRCASSSVREGETQYFGPGTRLTVL.